This T cell receptor (beta chain) was sequenced for a study of blood T cells in healthy people across ages. The study, taken as a whole, reports: Roughly linearly, TCR beta diversity per million T cells fell as age increased.

Germline loops: CDR1 DFQATT, CDR2 SNEGSKA (reference sequence). V trimming: 3 bases; J trimming: 4 bases; junction bases outside the gene matches: 6. The CDR3 covers 14 residues. The authors ran a second PCR of roughly 6 to 11 cycles using a sample-barcoded 5' primer and a J-beta primer mix. TCRdb re-called the 5' RACE reads through MiXCR, storing one row per CDR3 protein. The sample comprises about 1,500,000 distinct CDR3 sequences, 42% of which are singletons, and 7% to 9% rests with the top ten. A few counts support this clonotype. The antigen remains unidentified. This sequence was found in a woman under 30 in good health. The V call is TRBV20-1, the J call TRBJ1-5; 7 bases fit TRBD1. What was sequenced was blood. CDR3 loop: CSASTGVFNQPQHF. CDR3 DNA sequence: TGCAGTGCTAGTACAGGGGTTTTTAATCAGCCCCAGCATTTT.